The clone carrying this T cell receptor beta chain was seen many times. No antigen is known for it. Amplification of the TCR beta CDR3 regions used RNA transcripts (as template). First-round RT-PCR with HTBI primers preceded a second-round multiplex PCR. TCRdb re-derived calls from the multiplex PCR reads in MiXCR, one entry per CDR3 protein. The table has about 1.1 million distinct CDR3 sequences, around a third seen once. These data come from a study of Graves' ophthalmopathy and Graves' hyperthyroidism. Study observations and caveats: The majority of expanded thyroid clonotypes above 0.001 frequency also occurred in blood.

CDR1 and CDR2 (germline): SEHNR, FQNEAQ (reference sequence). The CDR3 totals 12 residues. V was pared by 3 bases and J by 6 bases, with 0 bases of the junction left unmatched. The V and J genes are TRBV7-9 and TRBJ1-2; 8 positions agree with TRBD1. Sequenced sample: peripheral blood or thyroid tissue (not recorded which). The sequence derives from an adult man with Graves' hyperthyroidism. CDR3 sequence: CASSLTGDGYTF. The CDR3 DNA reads TGTGCCAGCAGCTTGACAGGGGATGGCTACACCTTC.